This is a list of T cell receptor beta chains from one sample in a study of T cells in Graves' hyperthyroidism and ophthalmopathy. TCRdb re-derived calls from the multiplex PCR reads in MiXCR, one entry per CDR3 protein. The table shows hundreds of thousands of distinct CDR3 sequences, with less than 15% occurring only once. Specimen: blood. Source of these receptors: a woman under 30 with Graves' hyperthyroidism. The CDR3 runs from the conserved cysteine through the conserved F or W.

>TRBJ2-5|18|TRBV12-3/TRBV12-4
CASSRGGASGSYQETQYF
>TRBJ2-1|13|TRBV20-1
CSARTSGTNEQFF
>TRBJ2-3|14|TRBV7-2
CASSQLVGSDTQYF
>TRBJ2-1|14|TRBV7-3
CASSLGGYGNEQFF
>TRBJ2-5|13|TRBV27
CASSYATQETQYF
>TRBJ2-1|22|TRBV4-2
CASSHLREGGRATISSYNEQFF
>TRBJ1-4|14|TRBV28
CASGTGARNEKLFF
>TRBJ1-2|15|TRBV11-2
CASSPVGGEGYGYTF
>TRBJ1-3|13|TRBV10-3
CAITDSDRNTIYF
>TRBJ2-5|11|TRBV20-1
CSARIGGASYF
>TRBJ2-7|17|TRBV2
CASSEFPPPGASYEQYF
>TRBJ2-1|16|TRBV6-2/TRBV6-3
CASSLSTSGTFNEQFF
>TRBJ1-6|15|TRBV27
CASSLWEGDNSPLHF
>TRBJ2-5|16|TRBV28
CASSSGAEGPPWTQYF
>TRBJ1-6|14|TRBV18
CASSLAVWDSPLHF
>TRBJ1-6|15|TRBV2
CASSRSPGLDSPLHF
>TRBJ2-3|16|TRBV12-3/TRBV12-4
CASSPILAGGTDTQYF
>TRBJ1-4|14|TRBV19
CASNDRGWDEKLFF
>TRBJ2-7|15|TRBV18
CASSPPSGLVGEQYF
>TRBJ2-7|15|TRBV15
CATSQGGNPRDEQYF
>TRBJ2-1|15|TRBV7-9
CASSLGDGNYNEQFF
>TRBJ1-2|13|TRBV6-1
CASDEQGVYGYTF
>TRBJ2-1|12|TRBV5-1
CASSPNPGKQFF
>TRBJ2-1|16|TRBV18
CASSPARGDSGNEQFF
>TRBJ1-2|14|TRBV2
CASSEARESYGYTF
>TRBJ1-5|17|TRBV6-5
CASSYSTPHHSNQPQHF
>TRBJ1-1|16|TRBV28
CASGSSPRDLSTEAFF
>TRBJ2-5|13|TRBV20-1
CSALTSGQETQYF
>TRBJ1-2|14|TRBV4-1
CASSQGSHNYGYTF
>TRBJ1-2|16|TRBV28
CASSPRTVHWSYGYTF
>TRBJ2-6|16|TRBV11-1
CASSLAQPSGANVLTF
>TRBJ2-7|14|TRBV28
CASSFIDRGNEQYF
>TRBJ1-2|13|TRBV15
CATHDRPSYGYTF
>TRBJ1-3|14|TRBV28
CASRTTGRGNTIYF
>TRBJ1-1|15|TRBV12-3/TRBV12-4
CASTSPGQAGTEAFF
>TRBJ2-2|15|TRBV9
CASSAEGWDTGELFF
>TRBJ1-2|15|TRBV19
CATKKTRHQLKGYTF
>TRBJ2-5|15|TRBV6-1
CASSEGQPGPETQYF
>TRBJ1-5|13|TRBV20-1
CSVRRVGNQPQHF
>TRBJ2-7|15|TRBV5-1
CASSLVVGSTYEQYF
>TRBJ2-5|16|TRBV11-2
CASSLSELAGVETQYF
>TRBJ2-1|15|TRBV20-1
CSVPGLADAHNEQFF
>TRBJ1-1|14|TRBV27
CASSPTGVDTEAFF
>TRBJ2-7|16|TRBV5-1
CASSLEGQGTYYEQYF
>TRBJ2-5|14|TRBV6-1
CASRGGAEKETQYF
>TRBJ2-3|16|TRBV24-1
CATSDFGDRGTDTQYF
>TRBJ2-7|14|TRBV2
CASRIAQGAYEQYF
>TRBJ2-1|15|TRBV5-6
CASSLVDRLAGEGFF
>TRBJ2-3|15|TRBV7-3
CASSLRGGYTDTQYF
>TRBJ2-3|14|TRBV28
CASSLSRAVDTQYF
>TRBJ2-3|15|TRBV28
CATQLRDRFLDTQYF
>TRBJ2-7|12|TRBV6-2/TRBV6-3
CASSYVFHEQYF
>TRBJ2-7|14|TRBV11-2
CASSLNRGRREQYF